The rows below give T cell receptor beta chains drawn from one sample of a study of identical twins. TCRdb processed the 5' RACE reads anew with MiXCR; each CDR3 protein has one entry. This sample has approximately 490,000 distinct CDR3 sequences, with around 22% found just once. The same sample was also studied in work on yellow fever vaccine responses in identical twins.

Sequenced material: CD4+ T cells sorted from blood. These receptor sequences come from a woman under 30 in good health. Each CDR3 is given with its conserved first and last residue. Each record gives: J gene, CDR3 length, D gene, V gene, clone size, CDR3 DNA, CDR3 protein. The D gene is left open where the match is weak. The size field is filled for only some rows; it gives once, few, many or a size class.

>TRBJ1-5|13|TRBD1|TRBV20-1|.
TGCAGTGTCCCCAGGGGGGACAGTCAGCCCCAGCATTTT
CSVPRGDSQPQHF
>TRBJ2-3|13|.|TRBV18|.
TGTGCCAGCTCACGCGGGGTCCCAGATACGCAGTATTTT
CASSRGVPDTQYF
>TRBJ1-1|11|.|TRBV6-5|few
TGTGCCAGCAGTTACGCGGGGGCCAGTGTATTT
CASSYAGASVF
>TRBJ2-1|17|TRBD2|TRBV5-1|.
TGCGCCAGCAGCGTCTTGAGTGGTAGGACTAGCTTCGATGAGCAGTTCTTC
CASSVLSGRTSFDEQFF
>TRBJ2-7|15|TRBD2|TRBV20-1|.
TGCAGTGCAATCCTACTAGCGGGAGGGCACTACGAGCAGTACTTC
CSAILLAGGHYEQYF
>TRBJ2-3|15|.|TRBV3-1|few
TGTGCCAGCAGCCTCCGGGGGTTTGCGGAGGATACGCAGTATTTT
CASSLRGFAEDTQYF
>TRBJ1-4|11|.|TRBV25-1|few
TGTGCCAGCAGTCATAATGAAAAACTGTTTTTT
CASSHNEKLFF
>TRBJ2-7|12|.|TRBV2|few
TGTGCCAGCAGTAAGACAGCCTACGAGCAGTACTTC
CASSKTAYEQYF
>TRBJ2-3|15|TRBD2|TRBV7-9|.
TGTGCCAGCAGCAGACGGGGGGAGTTCACAGATACGCAGTATTTT
CASSRRGEFTDTQYF
>TRBJ1-4|16|.|TRBV2|.
TGTGCCAGCAGTGGTGGCAGACAATCAACTAATGAAAAACTGTTTTTT
CASSGGRQSTNEKLFF
>TRBJ2-7|15|.|TRBV5-5|.
TGTGCCAGCAGCCGTACCGGTAGAGGCTCCTACGAGCAGTACTTC
CASSRTGRGSYEQYF
>TRBJ2-1|15|.|TRBV12-3/TRBV12-4|many
TGTGCCAGCAGCCCGGGGGGCTGGTCCTACAATGAGCAGTTCTTC
CASSPGGWSYNEQFF
>TRBJ2-1|14|.|TRBV9|.
TGTGCCAGCAGCGTAGCTATCTCCTACAATGAGCAGTTCTTC
CASSVAISYNEQFF
>TRBJ2-5|15|.|TRBV5-1|few
TGCGCCAGCAGCTTTGGGTCTAGCGCCGAGGAGACCCAGTACTTC
CASSFGSSAEETQYF
>TRBJ2-4|14|TRBD1|TRBV9|few
TGTGCCAGCAGCGTAGGGGACAGGGAAAACATTCAGTACTTC
CASSVGDRENIQYF
>TRBJ1-1|15|TRBD1|TRBV20-1|.
TGCAGTGCTAGAACGCCGGACAGGGGCCACACTGAAGCTTTCTTT
CSARTPDRGHTEAFF
>TRBJ1-2|12|TRBD1|TRBV24-1|few
TGTGCCACCAGCTCCTGGACAGGGAATCACACCTTC
CATSSWTGNHTF
>TRBJ2-1|17|TRBD2|TRBV20-1|.
TGCAGTGCTAGAGATGATCTAGCGGTTAGCTCCTACAATGAGCAGTTCTTC
CSARDDLAVSSYNEQFF
>TRBJ2-2|15|.|TRBV18|few
TGTGCCAGCTCACCACCGACTAAGAACACCGGGGAGCTGTTTTTT
CASSPPTKNTGELFF
>TRBJ1-6|17|.|TRBV4-1|.
TGCGCCAGCAGCCAAGTTGGCTCCGGGGTCTATAATTCACCCCTCCACTTT
CASSQVGSGVYNSPLHF